The 21 T cell receptor beta chains below were found in one sample sequenced in a study of blood T cell repertoires in COVID-19. The data were produced by immunoSEQ multiplex PCR, yet TCRdb's version contains in-frame clones alone and is incomplete. The data show under 200,000 clones, with around 87% seen just once and under 13% held by the top ten. Sequencing was done on a sample of peripheral blood. These receptors were collected from a woman in her 70s with COVID-19, enrolled during active disease.

The CDR3 DNA reads as TGTGCCAGCAGCCTTAGCGGTTCGAGCACAGATACGCAGTATTTT. The encoded protein is CASSLSGSSTDTQYF. This chain links TRBV7-9 with TRBJ2-3; the D gene is possibly TRBD2 (6 bases). The CDR3 length is 15 residues. Trimming pared 5 bases from V and 0 bases from J, leaving 12 bases between. Germline V gene lookup returns CDR1 SEHNR and CDR2 FQNEAQ (reference sequence). The entire variable domain, with the rest obtained from reference TRBV7-9 and TRBJ2-3, is as follows: DTGVSQNPRHKITKRGQNVTFRCDPISEHNRLYWYRQTLGQGPEFLTYFQNEAQLEKSRLLSDRFSAERPKGSFSTLEIQRTEQGDSAMYLCASSLSGSSTDTQYFGPGTRLTVL.

The chain is built from TRBV7-9 and TRBJ1-4, with D perhaps matching TRBD1 (5 bases). The CDR3 sequence is 15 residues long. CDR1 is SEHNR and CDR2 is FQNEAQ in the germline V gene (reference sequence). The V end was cut by 1 base, the J end by 4 bases, with 10 bases between. The CDR3 sequence: CASSLEGASNEKLFF. The CDR3 nucleotides are TGTGCCAGCAGCTTAGAAGGGGCGAGTAATGAAAAACTGTTTTTT.

The rearrangement joins TRBV29-1 to TRBJ2-5; D remains ambiguous. Trimming took 3 bases from V and 6 from J, leaving 5 bases between them. Germline CDR1 SQVTM, CDR2 ANQGSEA. The CDR3 spans 10 residues. The CDR3 nucleotides are TGCAGCGTTGACTCCCAGACCCAGTACTTC. This gives the protein CSVDSQTQYF.

The chain has TRBV12-3 or TRBV12-4 and TRBJ1-4; D is unclear. V lost 8 bases and J lost 8, with 12 bases in between. The CDR3 has 12 residues. CDR3 nucleotide sequence: TGTGCCAGCCGCGGGGAAACCGAAAAACTGTTTTTT. Protein product: CASRGETEKLFF.

The V call is TRBV19, the J call TRBJ1-2, with D perhaps matching TRBD1 (5 bases). The length of the CDR3 is 15 residues. Germline V gene sequence: CDR1 LNHDA, CDR2 SQIVND (reference sequence). V lost 5 bases to trimming and J lost 3 bases, with 16 bases between them. The CDR3 region is CASSPLPDSYYGYTF. The CDR3, as DNA: TGTGCCAGTAGTCCCCTCCCTGACAGCTACTATGGCTACACCTTC.

The V and J genes are TRBV10-2 and TRBJ2-2, with D maybe TRBD1 (6 bases). V lost 10 bases and J lost 6, with 21 bases in between. Germline values: CDR1 WSHSY, CDR2 SAAADI. CDR3 size: 15 residues. CDR3 sequence reads: CATTQGTLASGELFF. The CDR3 DNA follows: TGCGCCACCACCCAGGGGACGTTGGCTTCCGGGGAGCTGTTTTTT.

The chain links TRBV28 to TRBJ2-7; D might be TRBD1 (5 bases). The CDR3 is 15 residues long. CDR1 is MDHEN, CDR2 SYDVKM, per germline. The germline V and J ends were trimmed by 2 bases and 12 bases, with 23 bases remaining between them. The CDR3 DNA reads as TGTGCCAGCAGTTTACAGCGAGTCGGCAGGGCGGCCTGGTACTTC. Its protein is CASSLQRVGRAAWYF. Supplemented by reference TRBV28 and TRBJ2-7, the full variable domain reads DVKVTQSSRYLVKRTGEKVFLECVQDMDHENMFWYRQDPGLGLRLIYFSYDVKMKEKGDIPEGYSVSREKKERFSLILESASTNQTSMYLCASSLQRVGRAAWYFGPGTRLTVT.

The genes are TRBV5-8 and TRBJ2-3; TRBD2 agrees at 13 bases. The CDR3 contains 15 residues. J was trimmed by 4 bases and V by 3 bases; bases with no gene match: 2. Looked up from germline, CDR1 is SGHTS and CDR2 is YDEGEE. The chain's CDR3 is CASSWTSGGSDTQYF. The CDR3, as DNA: TGTGCCAGCAGCTGGACTAGCGGGGGATCAGATACGCAGTATTTT.

The genes are TRBV3-1 (or the pseudogene TRBV3-2) and TRBJ2-7; D not resolved. The CDR3 is 12 amino acids. The germline CDR1 and CDR2 sequences are LGHDT and YNNKEL (reference sequence). Trimming removed 3 bases from V and 3 bases from J, with 6 bases in between. The DNA for the CDR3 is TGTGCCAGCAGCCAGCCCGGCTACGAGCAGTACTTC. This codes for CASSQPGYEQYF.

The chain carries TRBV18 and TRBJ2-3; 9 bases are shared with TRBD2. This CDR3 has 17 residues. The junction had 12 bases not matched to a gene; V was cut back by 6 bases and J by 2 bases. The germline gives CDR1 KGHSH, CDR2 LQKENI. CDR3 nucleotides: TGTGCCAGCTCCCGGGCCAGCGGGGGGCCGACCACAGATACGCAGTATTTT. Its protein product is CASSRASGGPTTDTQYF.

The genes are TRBV27 and TRBJ1-4; no definite D call. Germline V gene sequence: CDR1 MNHEY, CDR2 SMNVEV (reference sequence). This CDR3 is built from 14 residues. Trimming pared 3 bases from V and 4 bases from J, leaving 9 bases between. The CDR3 is CASSFSVINEKLFF. DNA for the CDR3: TGTGCCAGCAGTTTCTCCGTAATTAATGAAAAACTGTTTTTT.

V and J are TRBV7-2 and TRBJ2-3; 7 bases map to TRBD1. Germline CDR1 and CDR2: SGHTA and FQGNSA. Losses at the gene ends were 6 bases for V and 5 bases for J; bases not matched to a gene: 14. CDR3 size: 16 residues. The CDR3 DNA reads as TGTGCCAGCAGTCGACCGGGACCCAGGGGGAGAGATACGCAGTATTTT. Translating gives CASSRPGPRGRDTQYF.

DNA of the CDR3: TGTGCCAGCAGTCACCGCCTAGGCCCCGGGACAACAATTTACTATGGCTACACCTTC. Translated: CASSHRLGPGTTIYYGYTF. The genes are TRBV7-9 and TRBJ1-2; D is perhaps TRBD1 (6 bases). CDR3 size: 19 residues. V was shortened by 6 bases and J by 3 bases, with 29 bases between the two germline ends. Germline assignment: CDR1 SEHNR and CDR2 FQNEAQ (reference sequence).

The V call is TRBV6-1, the J call TRBJ2-1; 9 positions match TRBD1. The CDR3 contains 16 residues. Unmatched junction bases numbered 8, after V lost 2 bases and J lost 6 bases. Germline V CDR1 and CDR2: MNHNS, SASEGT. The CDR3 sequence is CASSETLGQGGNEQFF. The CDR3 bases are TGTGCCAGCAGTGAAACCTTGGGACAGGGTGGCAATGAGCAGTTCTTC.

Only one count was recorded for this clone. The gene calls are TRBV10-3 and TRBJ1-1, with TRBD1 matching 11 bases. Looked up from germline, CDR1 is ENHRY and CDR2 is SYGVKD. The CDR3 consists of 19 residues. V lost 3 bases to trimming and J lost 1 base; unmatched junction nucleotides: 13. The CDR3 loop is CAISDRLGQGARSNTEAFF. CDR3 nucleotides: TGTGCCATCAGTGACCGATTAGGACAGGGGGCCCGTTCGAACACTGAAGCTTTCTTT.

The chain joins TRBV2 to TRBJ1-2; 11 bases agree with TRBD1. Germline lookup yields CDR1 SNHLY and CDR2 FYNNEI. V trimming: 6 bases; J trimming: 5 bases; junction bases outside the gene matches: 8. The CDR3 has 15 residues. In nucleotides, the CDR3 is TGTGCCAGCAGGCCTGGACAGGGGGCAGGGTATGGCTACACCTTC. Its translation is CASRPGQGAGYGYTF.

This chain joins TRBV10-2 and TRBJ2-6, with 10 bases that match TRBD1. With V trimmed by 7 bases and J by 2 bases, 8 bases remained unmatched. This CDR3 region has 17 residues. Germline loops: CDR1 WSHSY, CDR2 SAAADI. In DNA form, the CDR3 reads TGCGCCAGCACCGCTGGGACAGGGGCGCCTGGGGCCAACGTCCTGACTTTC. Its protein product is CASTAGTGAPGANVLTF.

This sequence joins TRBV28 and TRBJ1-5, with D unresolved. V lost 3 bases and J lost 3, with 12 bases in between. The CDR3 totals 15 residues. CDR1 is MDHEN, CDR2 SYDVKM, per germline. CDR3: CASSFLRLNNQPQHF. DNA of the CDR3: TGTGCCAGCAGTTTCCTCCGACTAAACAATCAGCCCCAGCATTTT. Full variable domain (remainder filled in from reference TRBV28 and TRBJ1-5): DVKVTQSSRYLVKRTGEKVFLECVQDMDHENMFWYRQDPGLGLRLIYFSYDVKMKEKGDIPEGYSVSREKKERFSLILESASTNQTSMYLCASSFLRLNNQPQHFGDGTRLSIL.

This sequence joins TRBV5-1 and TRBJ2-5, with 9 bases matching TRBD2. V trimming: 1 base; J trimming: 7 bases; junction bases outside the gene matches: 17. The CDR3 spans 18 residues. CDR1 and CDR2 (germline): SGHRS, YFSETQ. The CDR3 protein is CASSLSAGGAPPRVTQYF. The CDR3 region has the DNA TGCGCCAGCAGCTTGTCTGCGGGGGGGGCGCCACCAAGAGTGACCCAGTACTTC.

The CDR3 nucleotides are TGCGCCAGCAGCCCGGGGACAGGGAAAGAAAAACTGTTTTTT. Residues: CASSPGTGKEKLFF. This chain uses TRBV5-1 with TRBJ1-4, with 9 bases fitting TRBD1. V was pared by 4 bases and J by 8 bases, with 6 bases of the junction left unmatched. Germline CDR1 and CDR2: SGHRS and YFSETQ. This CDR3 comprises 14 residues.

In the case of this clone: Relative to the germline gene, one junction end is altered; a read error may explain this. The chain recombines TRBV28 with TRBJ1-5; D is unresolved. Germline values: CDR1 MDHEN, CDR2 SYDVKM. CDR3 size: 12 residues. CDR3 region: CASSLVSEPHHF. In DNA, the CDR3 is TGTGCCAGCAGTTTAGTGTCGGAGCCCCATCATTTT.